This entry lists 18 T cell receptor beta chains sequenced from one sample in a study of cytomegalovirus exposure and HLA in healthy donors. Both 60 Vbeta primers and 13 Jbeta primers went into the PCR. Profiled with immunoSEQ multiplex PCR; TCRdb holds only in-frame clones, not every one. This sample's table reports 200,000 or so clones. The material sequenced was PBMCs. The receptors here all came from a boy aged 5-17 years in good health and CMV-seronegative.

The chain uses TRBV5-1 and TRBJ1-1; perhaps TRBD1 as D (5 bases). This CDR3 region has 13 residues. Between the trimmed V and J ends, which lost 4 bases and 3 bases, there was a span of 10 bases. Germline assignment: CDR1 SGHRS and CDR2 YFSETQ. CDR3 protein: CASSPGGYTEAFF. The CDR3 region has the DNA TGCGCCAGCAGCCCCGGGGGGTACACTGAAGCTTTCTTT.

The gene calls are TRBV30 and TRBJ2-7; TRBD1 agrees at 7 bases. The CDR3 is 17 amino acids. Unmatched junction bases numbered 13, after V lost 0 bases and J lost 2 bases. CDR1 is GTSNPN, CDR2 SVGIG, per germline (reference sequence). CDR3 in DNA: TGTGCCTGGAGTGTACGGCAGGGGGAACCGATGACCTACGAGCAGTACTTC. Translation gives CAWSVRQGEPMTYEQYF.

The rearrangement joins TRBV28 to TRBJ1-2; 11 bases are a match to TRBD1. V gave up 5 bases and J gave up 4 bases; unmatched junction bases: 6. The CDR3 consists of 15 residues. Germline V gene sequence: CDR1 MDHEN, CDR2 SYDVKM. The CDR3 is CASSEDRGPFYGYTF. CDR3 DNA sequence: TGTGCCAGCAGTGAGGACAGGGGGCCTTTCTATGGCTACACCTTC.

The chain uses TRBV29-1 and TRBJ1-2, with 8 bases aligning to TRBD1. The CDR3 totals 14 residues. The germline V gene has CDR1 SQVTM and CDR2 ANQGSEA. V dropped 6 bases and J dropped 8; count of bases not matched to a gene: 14. The DNA of the CDR3 is TGCAGCGTCCCATCCCCGGACAGGGCTGGCGGCTACACCTTC. Translated: CSVPSPDRAGGYTF.

The CDR3 DNA follows: TGTGCCAGCTCCCCCATAGGGGCCAGGGTGAACACTGAAGCTTTCTTT. Its protein product is CASSPIGARVNTEAFF. The chain is built from TRBV28 and TRBJ1-1; perhaps TRBD1 as D (5 bases). Trimming removed 8 bases at V and 0 bases at J, with 19 bases between. CDR1 MDHEN and CDR2 SYDVKM come from the germline V gene. This CDR3 region has 16 residues. The full variable domain, with the rest looked up from reference TRBV28 and TRBJ1-1, is DVKVTQSSRYLVKRTGEKVFLECVQDMDHENMFWYRQDPGLGLRLIYFSYDVKMKEKGDIPEGYSVSREKKERFSLILESASTNQTSMYLCASSPIGARVNTEAFFGQGTRLTVV.

The rearrangement links TRBV15 to TRBJ1-2; maybe TRBD1 (5 bases). Trimming left V 3 bases short and J 8 bases short, with 13 bases between. The CDR3 has 13 amino acids. Germline V gene data show CDR1 as LNHNV and CDR2 as YYDKDF (reference sequence). DNA for the CDR3: TGTGCCACCAGCAGGACGGGGGAGCGGGGCTACACCTTC. Its translation is CATSRTGERGYTF. Full variable domain (remainder filled in from reference TRBV15 and TRBJ1-2): DAMVIQNPRYQVTQFGKPVTLSCSQTLNHNVMYWYQQKSSQAPKLLFHYYDKDFNNEADTPDNFQSRRPNTSFCFLDIRSPGLGDTAMYLCATSRTGERGYTFGSGTRLTVV.

The chain uses TRBV14 and TRBJ1-4; possible D gene TRBD1, 6 bases. The CDR3 is 16 amino acids. Per germline, CDR1 SGHDN and CDR2 FVKESK. V shed 3 bases and J shed 4 bases, with 15 bases lying between them. CDR3 loop: CASSQVWGRRNEKLFF. The CDR3 coding sequence is TGTGCCAGCAGCCAGGTTTGGGGGCGCCGTAATGAAAAACTGTTTTTT.

This sequence joins TRBV9 and TRBJ1-3, with 10 nucleotides matching TRBD1. The CDR3 consists of 19 residues. Germline loops: CDR1 SGDLS, CDR2 YYNGEE. J gave up 0 bases and V 4 bases, and 13 bases lay outside the gene matches. The CDR3 DNA follows: TGTGCCAGCAGCACCTACGAGGGACAGGGGACAAGCTCTGGAAACACCATATATTTT. It yields the protein CASSTYEGQGTSSGNTIYF.

The chain has TRBV28 and TRBJ2-7, with TRBD1 as a possible D gene (6 bases). V was cut by 3 bases and J by 2 bases, with 17 bases left in between. CDR3 length: 16 residues. From germline, CDR1 is MDHEN and CDR2 SYDVKM. CDR3: CASSFAVAGAAYEQYF. In DNA form, the CDR3 reads TGTGCCAGCAGTTTCGCAGTGGCAGGGGCGGCCTACGAGCAGTACTTC.

The CDR3 reads CASSLALRGMNSPLHF. CDR3 sequence (DNA): TGTGCCAGCAGCTTAGCGCTAAGGGGAATGAATTCACCCCTCCACTTT. The chain combines TRBV7-2 with TRBJ1-6, with D perhaps matching TRBD1 (5 bases). The germline V gene encodes CDR1 SGHTA and CDR2 FQGNSA. V was clipped by 0 bases and J by 7 bases, with 13 bases between them. The CDR3 totals 16 residues.

CDR3 sequence reads: CASSWEDRGSPLHF. CDR3 DNA: TGTGCCAGCAGCTGGGAGGACAGGGGTTCACCCCTCCACTTT. The chain employs TRBV7-9 and TRBJ1-6; 9 positions match TRBD1. This CDR3 is built from 14 residues. The germline V gene has CDR1 SEHNR and CDR2 FQNEAQ (reference sequence). V trimming: 4 bases; J trimming: 9 bases; junction bases outside the gene matches: 4.

This sequence joins TRBV6-6 and TRBJ2-7; 9 nucleotides line up with TRBD1. The CDR3 has 15 amino acids. Trimming removed 3 bases from V and 4 bases from J; junction bases left unmatched: 7. The V gene's germline CDR1 is MNHNY and CDR2 SVGAGI (reference sequence). CDR3 sequence: CASSYGRTGEYEQYF. The CDR3 DNA follows: TGTGCCAGCAGTTATGGCCGGACAGGGGAGTACGAGCAGTACTTC.

This sequence joins TRBV5-1 and TRBJ1-1; D uncertain. The CDR3 is 14 amino acids. Between the trimmed V and J ends, which lost 3 bases and 1 base, there was a span of 10 bases. Germline CDR1 reads SGHRS; CDR2 reads YFSETQ. This CDR3 reads CASSYTAGNTEAFF. CDR3 nucleotide sequence: TGCGCCAGCAGCTACACGGCAGGGAACACTGAAGCTTTCTTT.

The chain combines TRBV11-1 with TRBJ1-2; TRBD1 matches at 9 bases. The CDR3 extends over 14 amino acids. Losses at the gene ends were 6 bases for V and 1 base for J; bases not matched to a gene: 3. CDR1 is SGHAT, CDR2 FQDESV, per germline (reference sequence). CDR3 sequence: CASSTGGLNYGYTF. The CDR3 coding sequence is TGTGCCAGCAGTACAGGGGGCCTTAACTATGGCTACACCTTC.

The genes are TRBV20-1 and TRBJ2-7; D remains ambiguous. Germline V lookup: CDR1 DFQATT, CDR2 SNEGSKA (reference sequence). The CDR3 spans 11 residues. The ends were cut back, 3 bases at V and 4 bases at J, with 7 bases in the middle. The CDR3 region is CSASTRYEQYF. The DNA of the CDR3 is TGCAGTGCTAGTACCAGATACGAGCAGTACTTC.

This chain connects TRBV18 to TRBJ2-5; D remains ambiguous. The germline V gene encodes CDR1 KGHSH and CDR2 LQKENI. There are 17 residues in the CDR3. V lost 0 bases and J 7 bases, leaving 21 bases between the germline ends. The CDR3 region has the DNA TGTGCCAGCTCACCACCGATCCTAGGTGATCCTATTGGGACCCAGTACTTC. The encoded protein is CASSPPILGDPIGTQYF.

V is TRBV4-1 and J is TRBJ1-2, with TRBD1 identical over 7 bases. This CDR3 has 16 amino acids. J was trimmed by 8 bases and V by 2 bases; bases with no gene match: 14. Germline V gives CDR1 MGHRA, CDR2 YSYEKL. CDR3 amino acids: CASSQPLRDRAGGYTF. The CDR3 region has the DNA TGCGCCAGCAGCCAACCCCTGAGAGACAGGGCTGGGGGCTACACCTTC.

A note on this clone: This sample includes further DNA sequences coding for the same CDR3. V is TRBV30 and J is TRBJ1-2; TRBD1 aligns across 7 bases. The CDR3 consists of 12 residues. Trimming took 3 bases from V and 5 from J; bases not matched to a gene: 3. The germline CDR1 and CDR2 sequences are GTSNPN and SVGIG (reference sequence). The CDR3 sequence: CAWSAQGYGYTF. The CDR3 DNA is TGTGCCTGGAGCGCACAGGGGTATGGCTACACCTTC.